This T cell receptor (beta chain) was sequenced for a study of blood T cell repertoires in COVID-19. Whole-study context: Both acute and convalescent COVID-19 samples were obtained from the United States, Italy and Spain. Sources were T cells, B-cell-depleted T cells, or PBMCs; the material itself was cDNA or gDNA.

The CDR3 consists of 18 residues. Germline CDR1 reads KGHSH; CDR2 reads LQKENI. Trimming pared 3 bases from V and 6 bases from J, leaving 26 bases between. In the source study's methods: Estimation of nucleated cell counts relied on the amplification of reference gene primers. The method was immunoSEQ multiplex PCR; TCRdb's version includes in-frame clones alone and lacks a portion of them. The V and J calls and clone size come from that table; D and trimming were worked out from the DNA. This table holds over 250,000 clones, about nine tenths found once. Sequencing was performed on peripheral blood. This TCR was sampled from a middle-aged man with acute or convalescent COVID-19. This chain links TRBV18 with TRBJ1-2, with D possibly being TRBD1 (6 bases). The CDR3 DNA reads TGTGCCAGCTCACCCACGACTTTAACAGGGCCGCCCTTGGATGGCTACACCTTC. Its protein product is CASSPTTLTGPPLDGYTF.